Following are 22 T cell receptor beta chains from one sample sequenced in a study of regulatory T cells in long-lasting Graves disease. To make TCR beta libraries, researchers used iRepertoire HTBI primers and Arm-PCR of CDR3 regions. TCRdb re-derived calls from the multiplex PCR reads in MiXCR, one entry per CDR3 protein. The table lists hundreds of thousands of distinct CDR3 sequences, around an eighth of them singletons, with roughly 10% in the top ten. Time point: newly diagnosed GD, antithyroid drugs for less than 3 months. With RNA extracted from PBMCs as input, the TCR library was made. The same data also went into a second study, on T cells in Graves' hyperthyroidism and ophthalmopathy.

This specimen consisted of peripheral blood mononuclear cells (PBMCs), obtained at new diagnosis, from a patient treated with antithyroid drugs. These receptors all stem from a man aged 25 to 40 with Graves disease.

This clonotype was counted only a few times. This chain connects TRBV10-2 to TRBJ2-7; D unresolved. The CDR3 totals 12 residues. Germline V lookup: CDR1 WSHSY, CDR2 SAAADI. Deletions cut 7 bases from V and 4 bases from J, with 11 bases between. This CDR3 is CASTTEAYEQYF. The CDR3, as DNA: TGCGCCAGCACCACAGAGGCGTACGAGCAGTACTTC.

This clonotype has only a few counts. The rearrangement uses TRBV7-3 and TRBJ2-2, with D perhaps matching TRBD2 (5 bases). The CDR3 extends over 16 amino acids. Trimming took 5 bases from V and 6 from J, leaving 19 bases between them. Germline V lookup: CDR1 SGHTA, CDR2 FQGTGA. In nucleotides, the CDR3 is TGTGCCAGCAGCCTCATGTCGGGGTCCTTCTCCGGGGAGCTGTTTTTT. Translation: CASSLMSGSFSGELFF.

The chain uses TRBV14 and TRBJ1-2, with D perhaps matching TRBD1 (5 bases). V shed 4 bases and J shed 4 bases, with 19 bases lying between them. CDR1 and CDR2 (germline): SGHDN, FVKESK. The CDR3 covers 16 residues. The CDR3: CASSRRSTGAPYGYTF. DNA for the CDR3: TGTGCCAGCAGCCGGCGATCGACCGGGGCCCCCTATGGCTACACCTTC.

This clonotype has a count of ten or more. V is TRBV5-6 and J is TRBJ2-7; TRBD1 or TRBD2 may be the D gene (5 bases each). Germline values: CDR1 SGHDT, CDR2 YYEEEE. The CDR3 consists of 15 residues. The ends were cut back, 2 bases at V and 4 bases at J, with 16 bases in the middle. CDR3: CASSFRGQGRYEQYF. In nucleotides, the CDR3 is TGTGCCAGCAGCTTCCGAGGGCAGGGACGGTACGAGCAGTACTTC.

This clonotype was recorded many times. This chain links TRBV2 with TRBJ2-1; 10 nucleotides line up with TRBD2. Germline V gene lookup returns CDR1 SNHLY and CDR2 FYNNEI. V was clipped by 6 bases and J by 9 bases; unmatched bases: 11. This CDR3 has 15 amino acids. CDR3 sequence (DNA): TGTGCCAGCAGGGTCCGGCTAGCGGGAGTACTTGAGCAGTTCTTC. This encodes CASRVRLAGVLEQFF.

This clonotype was counted ten times or more. The chain links TRBV29-1 to TRBJ2-2; D remains ambiguous. There are 14 residues in the CDR3. Germline V gives CDR1 SQVTM, CDR2 ANQGSEA. The V end was cut by 4 bases, the J end by 5 bases, with 14 bases between. CDR3 sequence reads: CSVAGDEVTGELFF. DNA of the CDR3: TGCAGCGTTGCTGGAGACGAGGTTACCGGGGAGCTGTTTTTT.

This clonotype was detected only a few times. At one end the junction does not follow the germline gene, possibly because of a read error. This chain uses TRBV5-5 with TRBJ1-4; possible D gene TRBD1, 5 bases. Germline V gene sequence: CDR1 SGHKS, CDR2 YYEKEE (reference sequence). The CDR3 totals 16 residues. In nucleotides, the CDR3 is TGCGCCAGCAGTTCGGACATACAGAGGTTAAATGAAAAACTGTTTTTT. This translates into CASSSDIQRLNEKLFF.

This clonotype has ten or more counts. The rearrangement links TRBV7-9 to TRBJ2-1; 7 nucleotides line up with TRBD2. The V and J ends lost 4 bases and 9 bases, in that order; junction bases with no gene match: 3. CDR3 length: 12 amino acids. Looked up from germline, CDR1 is SEHNR and CDR2 is FQNEAQ (reference sequence). CDR3 amino acids: CASSSGLSEQFF. The CDR3 nucleotides are TGTGCCAGCAGCTCGGGACTATCTGAGCAGTTCTTC. Drawing the rest from reference TRBV7-9 and TRBJ2-1, the complete variable domain is DTGVSQNPRHKITKRGQNVTFRCDPISEHNRLYWYRQTLGQGPEFLTYFQNEAQLEKSRLLSDRFSAERPKGSFSTLEIQRTEQGDSAMYLCASSSGLSEQFFGPGTRLTVL.

There are many counts of this clonotype. The rearrangement links TRBV20-1 to TRBJ2-5; TRBD2 is a possible D gene (6 bases). Germline V gene data show CDR1 as DFQATT and CDR2 as SNEGSKA (reference sequence). V dropped 0 bases and J dropped 4 bases, with 15 bases sitting between them. This CDR3 has 15 residues. In nucleotides, the CDR3 is TGCAGTGCTAGAGATAGTGGGGGGTGGGTAGAGACCCAGTACTTC. It encodes CSARDSGGWVETQYF.

This clonotype has ten or more counts. The CDR3 bases are TGCGCCAGCAGTGAGGGGACAGGGCATGAGCAGTTCTTC. This codes for CASSEGTGHEQFF. The rearrangement uses TRBV10-1 and TRBJ2-1, with TRBD1 matching over 9 bases. Per the germline V gene, CDR1 is WNHNN and CDR2 is SYGVQD (reference sequence). V shed 2 bases and J 8 bases; nucleotides not matched to a gene: 1. This CDR3 is built from 13 residues.

This chain connects TRBV5-1 to TRBJ2-7; 10 nucleotides line up with TRBD2. This CDR3 comprises 16 residues. From germline, CDR1 is SGHRS and CDR2 YFSETQ. Trimming at V came to 4 bases and at J to 6 bases, leaving 13 bases not matched to a gene. CDR3 nucleotides: TGCGCCAGCAGCGACAGGGTGAGCGGGAGGGTTCGCGAGCAGTACTTC. This sequence encodes CASSDRVSGRVREQYF.

This clonotype was seen only once. The rearrangement joins TRBV2 to TRBJ2-1; 11 bases fit TRBD2. Looked up from germline, CDR1 is SNHLY and CDR2 is FYNNEI. This CDR3 comprises 15 residues. V lost 6 bases, J lost 1 base, and 2 bases stayed unmatched. The CDR3 reads CASRGLAESYNEQFF. The CDR3 region has the DNA TGTGCCAGCAGGGGACTAGCGGAGTCCTACAATGAGCAGTTCTTC.

The rearrangement links TRBV6-1 to TRBJ1-1; D unresolved. CDR3 length equals 14 residues. The germline V and J ends were trimmed by 0 bases and 11 bases, with 16 bases remaining between them. Germline-derived CDR1 and CDR2 are MNHNS and SASEGT. CDR3 loop: CASSEALVGSTAFF. Here the CDR3 DNA reads TGTGCCAGCAGTGAAGCGCTTGTTGGGTCGACGGCTTTCTTT.

This clonotype was recorded many times. The rearrangement joins TRBV30 to TRBJ2-3; no firm D call. The germline V gene has CDR1 GTSNPN and CDR2 SVGIG (reference sequence). The V and J ends lost 2 bases and 2 bases respectively, with 14 bases between them. CDR3 length equals 15 residues. The CDR3, as DNA: TGTGCCTGGAGTACCAAGGGCAGGTCCACAGATACGCAGTATTTT. This codes for CAWSTKGRSTDTQYF.

As to this clonotype: With a much larger clone just one base away, this may be a read error. The gene calls are TRBV10-3 and TRBJ2-3, with 10 bases aligning to TRBD2. The V segment lost 4 bases and the J segment 5 bases; nucleotides outside the gene matches: 6. Germline lookup yields CDR1 ENHRY and CDR2 SYGVKD. The length of the CDR3 is 15 residues. The CDR3 loop reads CAISGTSGNIDTQYF. In DNA, the CDR3 is TGTGCCATCAGTGGCACTAGCGGGAACATAGATACGCAGTATTTT.

This clonotype was picked up many times. This chain joins TRBV7-2 and TRBJ2-7; 9 bases are shared with TRBD1. This CDR3 is 15 amino acids long. Trimming cost V 1 base and J 2 bases; bases outside gene matches: 3. Germline V gene lookup returns CDR1 SGHTA and CDR2 FQGNSA. The CDR3 loop is CASSLGGQGTYEQYF. CDR3 coding DNA: TGTGCCAGCAGCTTAGGGGGACAGGGCACCTACGAGCAGTACTTC.

This clonotype was picked up a small number of times. The CDR3 sequence: CASSIPGQHNEQFF. The CDR3 DNA reads as TGTGCCAGTAGTATCCCCGGACAGCACAATGAGCAGTTCTTC. The chain couples TRBV19 to TRBJ2-1; D is possibly TRBD1 (6 bases). Germline CDR1 reads LNHDA; CDR2 reads SQIVND (reference sequence). This CDR3 contains 14 residues. V lost 3 bases to trimming and J lost 5 bases, with 11 bases between them.

This clonotype turned up a few times. V usage is TRBV5-1 and J usage is TRBJ1-1; maybe TRBD1 (6 bases). Germline-derived CDR1 and CDR2 are SGHRS and YFSETQ. V lost 4 bases and J lost 2, with 9 bases in between. This CDR3 region has 13 residues. The CDR3 loop reads CASSTGINTEAFF. The CDR3 DNA reads TGCGCCAGCAGCACAGGGATTAACACTGAAGCTTTCTTT.

This clonotype was counted at least ten times. The chain joins TRBV9 to TRBJ2-7; 8 positions agree with TRBD2. The J segment lost 7 bases and the V segment lost 0 bases, leaving 9 bases of the junction unmatched. Germline lookup yields CDR1 SGDLS and CDR2 YYNGEE. CDR3 size: 15 residues. The CDR3 here is CASSVDYGREEEQYF. Written as DNA, the CDR3 is TGTGCCAGCAGCGTAGATTACGGGAGGGAGGAGGAGCAGTACTTC.

This clonotype has at least ten counts. V is TRBV7-2 and J is TRBJ2-7, with a possible D match to TRBD2 (5 bases). CDR3 length: 13 amino acids. V was pared by 0 bases and J by 6 bases, with 9 bases between. Germline assignment: CDR1 SGHTA and CDR2 FQGNSA. CDR3 coding DNA: TGTGCCAGCAGCTTAGCGACGGGGAGCGAGCAGTACTTC. This encodes CASSLATGSEQYF.

In this sample, this clonotype turned up many times. This chain joins TRBV27 and TRBJ1-6, with 9 bases that match TRBD1. The germline V gene encodes CDR1 MNHEY and CDR2 SMNVEV (reference sequence). V lost 10 bases, J lost 9 bases, and 10 bases stayed unmatched. The CDR3 consists of 14 residues. This chain's CDR3 is CAKSTGGAGSPLHF. CDR3 sequence (DNA): TGTGCCAAATCCACAGGGGGCGCCGGTTCACCCCTCCACTTT.

This clonotype was counted only a few times. The V and J genes are TRBV9 and TRBJ2-1; TRBD2 aligns across 8 bases. V shed 7 bases and J 0 bases; nucleotides not matched to a gene: 3. The CDR3 consists of 14 residues. Germline V gene data show CDR1 as SGDLS and CDR2 as YYNGEE. The DNA for the CDR3 is TGTGCCAGCGCGGGGGGCGCCTCCTACAATGAGCAGTTCTTC. It specifies CASAGGASYNEQFF.